The 13 T cell receptor beta chains below all came from one sample that was sequenced in a study of blood T cell repertoires in COVID-19. Only in-frame clones appear in the TCRdb table, and some are missing; sequencing was by immunoSEQ multiplex PCR. The table shows around 220,000 clones, with around nine tenths occurring only once. Material: PBMCs or T cells enriched from blood (not recorded which). Receptor source: a woman between 45 and 60 years old with acute COVID-19.

V is TRBV12-3 or TRBV12-4 and J is TRBJ2-3, with D uncertain. Trimming left V 4 bases short and J 1 base short, with 6 bases between. CDR3 length: 13 residues. CDR3 protein: CASSYRGTDTQYF. The DNA of the CDR3 is TGTGCCAGCAGTTACCGGGGCACAGATACGCAGTATTTT.

The chain employs TRBV28 and TRBJ1-1, with 7 bases identical to TRBD1. The CDR3 runs to 17 residues. V shed 4 bases, J shed 1 base, and the junction held 12 bases outside the gene matches. Per the germline V gene, CDR1 is MDHEN and CDR2 is SYDVKM. CDR3 in DNA: TGTGCCAGCAGTTCCTCAACTACAGGGGAGGAGAACACTGAAGCTTTCTTT. It is translated as CASSSSTTGEENTEAFF.

As for this clone: The sample holds other DNA sequences that translate to the same CDR3. This rearrangement joins TRBV28 to TRBJ1-5; D might be TRBD1 (6 bases). V shed 2 bases and J shed 4 bases, with 9 bases lying between them. Germline V gene data show CDR1 as MDHEN and CDR2 as SYDVKM. The CDR3 is made up of 14 amino acids. The CDR3 DNA reads as TGTGCCAGCAGTTTAGTAACAGGGAATCAGCCCCAGCATTTT. Translated: CASSLVTGNQPQHF.

The V gene is TRBV27, the J gene TRBJ2-1, with 10 nucleotides matching TRBD2. The CDR3 totals 15 residues. Losses at the gene ends were 7 bases for V and 8 bases for J; bases not matched to a gene: 11. Germline-derived CDR1 and CDR2 are MNHEY and SMNVEV (reference sequence). CDR3 in DNA: TGTGCCAGCACCCAACTAGCGGGACAGTGGGATGAGCAGTTCTTC. Amino acid sequence: CASTQLAGQWDEQFF.

J is TRBJ2-1 and V is TRBV7-3; 15 nucleotides align to TRBD2. V lost 1 base, J lost 8 bases, and 0 bases stayed unmatched. CDR3 length: 15 residues. CDR1 and CDR2 from the germline V gene are SGHTA and FQGTGA. In DNA form, the CDR3 reads TGTGCCAGCAGCTTAAGGACTAGCGGGAGGGATGAGCAGTTCTTC. The encoded protein is CASSLRTSGRDEQFF.

The J gene is TRBJ2-1, the V gene TRBV7-9; D unresolved. The CDR3 runs to 14 residues. Germline V gene data show CDR1 as SEHNR and CDR2 as FQNEAQ (reference sequence). V lost 4 bases and J lost 3, with 10 bases in between. CDR3 DNA: TGTGCCAGCAGCTACCGACTGGTCTACAATGAGCAGTTCTTC. The encoded protein is CASSYRLVYNEQFF.

V gene TRBV28 combines with J gene TRBJ2-1, with 7 bases aligning to TRBD1. The V gene end was trimmed by 6 bases and the J gene end by 7 bases; junction bases not matched to a gene: 6. There are 13 residues in the CDR3. The germline V gene has CDR1 MDHEN and CDR2 SYDVKM. CDR3 coding DNA: TGTGCCAGCAGACTACAGGGGTGGAATGAGCAGTTCTTC. Protein: CASRLQGWNEQFF. The complete variable domain, with remaining parts taken from reference TRBV28 and TRBJ2-1, reads DVKVTQSSRYLVKRTGEKVFLECVQDMDHENMFWYRQDPGLGLRLIYFSYDVKMKEKGDIPEGYSVSREKKERFSLILESASTNQTSMYLCASRLQGWNEQFFGPGTRLTVL.

CDR3 nucleotides: TGTGCCAGCAGCCAAGATTATGGGGGGAACCAAGAGACCCAGTACTTC. Its protein product is CASSQDYGGNQETQYF. The chain combines TRBV4-2 with TRBJ2-5, with D possibly TRBD2 on 6 matching bases. The CDR3 loop spans 16 amino acids. Trimming shortened V by 0 bases and J by 0 bases, and 11 bases separated the two germline ends. Germline assignment: CDR1 LGHNA and CDR2 YNFKEQ.

The V gene is TRBV7-3, the J gene TRBJ2-1; 9 positions agree with TRBD1. This CDR3 contains 15 residues. From germline, CDR1 is SGHTA and CDR2 FQGTGA. V was pared by 5 bases and J by 5 bases, with 7 bases of the junction left unmatched. As DNA, the CDR3 is TGTGCCAGCAGCCCGAACCGGGACAGGGACAATGAGCAGTTCTTC. Residues: CASSPNRDRDNEQFF.

The V and J genes are TRBV7-2 and TRBJ1-1, with 10 bases that match TRBD1. With V trimmed by 5 bases and J by 1 base, 4 bases remained unmatched. Germline assignment: CDR1 SGHTA and CDR2 FQGNSA. The CDR3 covers 15 residues. This CDR3 reads CASSVRTGGNTEAFF. The CDR3 nucleotides are TGTGCCAGCAGCGTAAGGACAGGGGGGAACACTGAAGCTTTCTTT.

The chain joins TRBV9 to TRBJ2-5; 13 bases fit TRBD2. Trimming at V came to 2 bases and at J to 5 bases, leaving 9 bases not matched to a gene. CDR1 is SGDLS, CDR2 YYNGEE, per germline. The CDR3 is made up of 17 amino acids. The CDR3 DNA reads as TGTGCCAGCAGCGTCGGCGGACTAGCGGGAGCACGGGAGACCCAGTACTTC. Residues: CASSVGGLAGARETQYF.

The rearrangement links TRBV7-3 to TRBJ2-5; 8 bases map to TRBD1. V shed 1 base and J 2 bases; nucleotides not matched to a gene: 6. Germline V CDR1 and CDR2: SGHTA, FQGTGA. CDR3 length: 16 amino acids. The CDR3 coding sequence is TGTGCCAGCAGCTTAAACGCCGGGACAGGACAAGAGACCCAGTACTTC. The encoded protein is CASSLNAGTGQETQYF.

The chain couples TRBV7-2 to TRBJ1-1; TRBD1 matches 8 bases. CDR1 is SGHTA, CDR2 FQGNSA, per germline. The V and J ends lost 3 bases and 4 bases, in that order; junction bases with no gene match: 4. This CDR3 region has 14 residues. The CDR3: CASSFGQGITEAFF. The DNA of the CDR3 is TGTGCCAGCAGCTTTGGACAGGGCATCACTGAAGCTTTCTTT.